One TCR beta chain is described in this entry. There are 19 residues in the CDR3. V dropped 3 bases and J dropped 3; count of bases not matched to a gene: 16. Per the germline V gene, CDR1 is SGDLS and CDR2 is YYNGEE. This record comes from a study of T cell responses to AZD1222 COVID-19 vaccine. Sequenced by immunoSEQ multiplex PCR; TCRdb stores in-frame clones only, minus some. The table lists tens of thousands of clones, about 88% of them singletons. This sequence joins TRBV9 and TRBJ2-7; 12 bases are a match to TRBD2. Here the sequenced sample was peripheral blood, taken 28 days after the second AZD1222 dose. The TCR sequence derives from an adult who received the AZD1222 COVID-19 vaccine. The CDR3 DNA reads TGTGCCAGCAGCGCCCGACTAGCGGGAGTGATTTTTCTGTTCTACGAGCAGTACTTC. Protein sequence: CASSARLAGVIFLFYEQYF.